The T cell receptor (beta chain) under discussion was sequenced for a study of T cell responses to AZD1222 COVID-19 vaccine. Findings and caveats of the study: Reportedly, nearly half the spike-specific TCRs target unmutated variant regions. The donor group comprised mostly white British people and more females; the analysis possibly underestimated clonal diversity.

To note about this clone: Its specificity is unknown.

The assay was immunoSEQ multiplex PCR, and TCRdb's table has in-frame clones only and misses some. This table holds around 150,000 clones, about 90% found once. Germline loops: CDR1 SGHRS, CDR2 YFSETQ. The CDR3 loop spans 16 amino acids. V lost 2 bases to trimming and J lost 6 bases; unmatched junction nucleotides: 12. V usage is TRBV5-1 and J usage is TRBJ1-1, with 8 bases matching TRBD1. Sequenced material: peripheral blood, taken on day 0 of AZD1222 vaccination. This TCR derives from an adult in good health. The CDR3 sequence is CASSLRQGPRVAEAFF. Here the CDR3 DNA reads TGCGCCAGCAGCTTAAGACAGGGGCCGCGGGTCGCTGAAGCTTTCTTT.